The present T cell receptor beta chain was sequenced within a study of blood T cells in healthy people across ages. Each donor was a healthy Caucasian individual from Russia, aged about 6 to 90. Germline V gives CDR1 DFQATT, CDR2 SNEGSKA (reference sequence). This CDR3 comprises 16 residues. V lost 0 bases and J lost 5, with 18 bases in between. A second PCR, run for roughly 7 to 11 cycles, used a sample-barcoded 5' primer plus a J-beta primer mix. TCRdb used MiXCR to reprocess the 5' RACE reads, holding one entry per CDR3 protein. The sample contains 1,500,000 or so distinct CDR3 sequences, about 42% of which appear only once.

This TCR was sampled from a woman in her late teens or twenties in good health. Sequenced sample: blood. The rearrangement joins TRBV20-1 to TRBJ2-3, with D perhaps matching TRBD1 (6 bases). The CDR3 nucleotides read TGCAGTGCTAGAGATTCGAACAGGGCAGGTGGAGATACGCAGTATTTT. Its protein is CSARDSNRAGGDTQYF.